Listed below are T cell receptor beta chains from one sample, sequenced in a study of cytomegalovirus exposure and HLA in healthy donors. The data were produced by immunoSEQ multiplex PCR, yet TCRdb's version contains in-frame clones alone and is incomplete. The sample has roughly 140,000 clones; 60% to 80% are singletons. Sequenced material: PBMCs. The source is a male donor in good health and CMV-seronegative. Both conserved end residues are part of each CDR3. D genes are given only for firm matches. The size field is filled for only some rows; it gives once, few, many or a size class.

v_call: TRBV7-9; clone_size: -; d_call: TRBD1; j_call: TRBJ2-7; cdr3_nt: TGTGCCAGCAGCCCCCCCGGGACAGGGGGCTGGGAGCAGTACTTC; cdr3_aa: CASSPPGTGGWEQYF
v_call: TRBV18; clone_size: -; d_call: -; j_call: TRBJ2-3; cdr3_nt: TGTGCCAGCTCACCTGGGCTGAGCACAGATACGCAGTATTTT; cdr3_aa: CASSPGLSTDTQYF
v_call: TRBV21-1; clone_size: once; d_call: -; j_call: TRBJ2-7; cdr3_nt: TGTGCCAGCAGCCCATCCCGGGACAGGGAACACGAGCAGTACTTC; cdr3_aa: CASSPSRDREHEQYF
v_call: TRBV13; clone_size: -; d_call: -; j_call: TRBJ2-5; cdr3_nt: TGTGCCAGCCGGGACTCCCTAGATGAGACCCAGTACTTC; cdr3_aa: CASRDSLDETQYF
v_call: TRBV2; clone_size: -; d_call: TRBD1; j_call: TRBJ1-4; cdr3_nt: TGTGCCAGCAGTGACACCGGACAGGGTTATGAAAAACTGTTTTTT; cdr3_aa: CASSDTGQGYEKLFF
v_call: TRBV25-1; clone_size: -; d_call: -; j_call: TRBJ2-6; cdr3_nt: TGTGCCAGCAGGGCGGCGGGGGCCAACGTCCTGACTTTC; cdr3_aa: CASRAAGANVLTF
v_call: TRBV11-2; clone_size: -; d_call: TRBD2; j_call: TRBJ2-7; cdr3_nt: TGTGCCAGCAGCCCGCGGACTAGGGCCTACGAGCAGTACTTC; cdr3_aa: CASSPRTRAYEQYF
v_call: TRBV28; clone_size: -; d_call: -; j_call: TRBJ2-3; cdr3_nt: TGTGCCAGCAGCCTGGGTGAGGCTACGCAGTATTTT; cdr3_aa: CASSLGEATQYF
v_call: TRBV5-1; clone_size: -; d_call: -; j_call: TRBJ2-2; cdr3_nt: TGCGCCAGCAGCTACCTAGTTTCGAACACCGGGGAGCTGTTTTTT; cdr3_aa: CASSYLVSNTGELFF
v_call: TRBV7-2; clone_size: -; d_call: -; j_call: TRBJ1-2; cdr3_nt: TGTGCCAGCAGCCCTTCCCCGGGGAGAGGAGGCTACACCTTC; cdr3_aa: CASSPSPGRGGYTF
v_call: TRBV7-8; clone_size: -; d_call: TRBD1; j_call: TRBJ1-2; cdr3_nt: TGTGCCAGCAGCTTCGCTGGCGAAGGGACAGACTATGGCTACACCTTC; cdr3_aa: CASSFAGEGTDYGYTF
v_call: TRBV7-2; clone_size: -; d_call: TRBD1; j_call: TRBJ1-1; cdr3_nt: TGTGCCAGCAGCCTGCACAGGGGCACTGAAGCTTTCTTT; cdr3_aa: CASSLHRGTEAFF
v_call: TRBV6-6; clone_size: -; d_call: TRBD1; j_call: TRBJ1-5; cdr3_nt: TGTGCCAGTCGGGACAGGGTGGATCAGCCCCAGCATTTT; cdr3_aa: CASRDRVDQPQHF
v_call: TRBV29-1; clone_size: -; d_call: -; j_call: TRBJ2-2; cdr3_nt: TGCAGCGTTGAATACCCTGGTGGGCTTGGAACCGGGGAGCTGTTTTTT; cdr3_aa: CSVEYPGGLGTGELFF
v_call: TRBV4-1; clone_size: -; d_call: -; j_call: TRBJ2-2; cdr3_nt: TGCGCCAGCAGCCAAAACCCTTCGTCGACTTCTACCGGGGAGCTGTTTTTT; cdr3_aa: CASSQNPSSTSTGELFF